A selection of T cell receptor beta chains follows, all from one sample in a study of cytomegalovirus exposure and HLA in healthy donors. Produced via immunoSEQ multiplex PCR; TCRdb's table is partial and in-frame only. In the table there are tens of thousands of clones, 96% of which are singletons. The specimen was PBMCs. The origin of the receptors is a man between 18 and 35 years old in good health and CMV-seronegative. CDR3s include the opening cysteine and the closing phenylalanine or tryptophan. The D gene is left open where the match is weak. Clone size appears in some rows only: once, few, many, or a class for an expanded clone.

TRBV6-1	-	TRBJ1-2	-	CASSATGSGPNYGYTF	TGTGCCAGCAGTGCCACAGGCTCTGGTCCTAACTATGGCTACACCTTC
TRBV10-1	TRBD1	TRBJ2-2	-	CASSRGQGPTGELFF	TGCGCCAGCAGCCGGGGACAGGGGCCCACCGGGGAGCTGTTTTTT
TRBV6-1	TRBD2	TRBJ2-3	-	CASSETSRGTDTQYF	TGTGCCAGCAGTGAGACTAGCCGCGGCACAGATACGCAGTATTTT
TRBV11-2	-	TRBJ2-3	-	CASSPGQRHSTDTQYF	TGTGCCAGCAGCCCCGGACAGCGCCACAGCACAGATACGCAGTATTTT
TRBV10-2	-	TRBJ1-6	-	CASSSQGIDSPLHF	TGCGCCAGCAGCTCACAGGGCATTGATTCACCCCTCCACTTT
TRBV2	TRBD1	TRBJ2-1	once	CASSGLVTGGMAYNEQFF	TGTGCCAGCAGTGGTCTAGTTACAGGGGGAATGGCATACAATGAGCAGTTCTTC
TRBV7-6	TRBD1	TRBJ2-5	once	CASSPLTGGLKETQYF	TGTGCCAGCAGCCCCCTGACAGGGGGTCTGAAAGAGACCCAGTACTTC
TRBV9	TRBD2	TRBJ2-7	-	CASSLTSEPREQYF	TGTGCCAGCTCTCTGACTAGCGAACCACGCGAGCAGTACTTC
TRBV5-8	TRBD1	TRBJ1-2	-	CASSLTGGRNGYTF	TGTGCCAGCAGCTTAACAGGGGGGAGAAATGGCTACACCTTC
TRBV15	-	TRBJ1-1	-	CATWNREGNTEAFF	TGTGCCACATGGAACAGGGAGGGGAACACTGAAGCTTTCTTT
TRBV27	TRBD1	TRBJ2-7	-	CASSVGTGGEQYF	TGTGCCAGCAGCGTAGGGACAGGGGGCGAGCAGTACTTC
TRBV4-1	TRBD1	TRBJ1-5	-	CASSLQQGNHQPQHF	TGCGCCAGCAGCCTCCAACAGGGGAATCATCAGCCCCAGCATTTT
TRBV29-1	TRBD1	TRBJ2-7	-	CSVTGTGVQSSYEQYF	TGCAGCGTAACCGGGACAGGGGTTCAGAGCTCCTACGAGCAGTACTTC
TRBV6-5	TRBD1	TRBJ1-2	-	CASSRGQGVGYGYTF	TGTGCCAGCAGTCGAGGACAGGGGGTGGGCTATGGCTACACCTTC
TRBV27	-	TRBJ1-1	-	CASSPTQANTEAFF	TGTGCCAGCAGTCCCACCCAGGCCAACACTGAAGCTTTCTTT